The 18 T cell receptor beta chains reported below all come from one sample, sequenced in a study of CD8 T cells in Susac syndrome. RNA amounts of about 0.5 to 1 ug underwent reverse transcription with random hexamers. Each CDR3 protein gets one entry after TCRdb re-called the immunoSEQ multiplex PCR reads with MiXCR. The data show 250,000 to 300,000 distinct CDR3 sequences, with roughly 85% seen just once and around 0.12% held by the top ten. The sample comprised CD8+ T cells from PBMCs. Receptor source: a human donor with multiple sclerosis.

The chain couples TRBV5-1 to TRBJ2-5; 9 bases are shared with TRBD1. Germline trimming cut 3 bases from V and 7 bases from J; bases unmatched to any gene: 13. The germline V gene has CDR1 SGHRS and CDR2 YFSETQ. The CDR3 is 16 amino acids. The CDR3 loop reads CASSSYLTGGEGTQYF. Written as DNA, the CDR3 is TGCGCCAGCAGCTCGTACCTCACAGGGGGCGAAGGGACCCAGTACTTC. The full variable domain, in which reference TRBV5-1 and TRBJ2-5 provide the parts outside the CDR3, is KAGVTQTPRYLIKTRGQQVTLSCSPISGHRSVSWYQQTPGQGLQFLFEYFSETQRNKGNFPGRFSGRQFSNSRSEMNVSTLELGDSALYLCASSSYLTGGEGTQYFGPGTRLLVL.

This clonotype has only one observation. The rearrangement links TRBV6-5 to TRBJ2-1, with no clear D. Germline V gene data show CDR1 as MNHEY and CDR2 as SVGAGI. The germline V and J ends were trimmed by 2 bases and 9 bases, with 11 bases remaining between them. CDR3 length equals 13 residues. CDR3 amino acids: CASSYQGWIEQFF. The DNA for the CDR3 is TGTGCCAGCAGTTACCAAGGTTGGATTGAGCAGTTCTTC.

V is TRBV19 and J is TRBJ1-5; 7 bases align to TRBD1. The V segment lost 2 bases and the J segment 5 bases; nucleotides outside the gene matches: 12. The CDR3 covers 17 residues. Germline loops: CDR1 LNHDA, CDR2 SQIVND (reference sequence). This CDR3 reads CASSIMPDREDHQPQHF. The CDR3 DNA sequence: TGTGCCAGTAGTATAATGCCCGACAGGGAGGACCATCAGCCCCAGCATTTT.

The J gene is TRBJ2-7, the V gene TRBV28; 8 bases line up with TRBD1. Per germline, CDR1 MDHEN and CDR2 SYDVKM. V lost 3 bases to trimming and J lost 0 bases; unmatched junction nucleotides: 7. This CDR3 is 16 amino acids long. The CDR3 region has the DNA TGTGCCAGCAGTTTCCCCGACAGGGGCGGCTCCTACGAGCAGTACTTC. Its translation: CASSFPDRGGSYEQYF.

This clonotype was counted a single time. The rearrangement uses TRBV4-1 and TRBJ1-6; D is unclear. The CDR3 sequence is 16 residues long. With 1 base removed from V and 2 bases from J, the gap between germline ends came to 9 bases. Germline CDR1 reads MGHRA; CDR2 reads YSYEKL. The CDR3, as DNA: TGCGCCAGCAGCCAAGGAGATACCACCTATAATTCACCCCTCCACTTT. Amino acids: CASSQGDTTYNSPLHF.

This rearrangement joins TRBV14 to TRBJ2-1; 7 positions match TRBD1. There are 13 residues in the CDR3. Germline loops: CDR1 SGHDN, CDR2 FVKESK. V was pared by 4 bases and J by 9 bases, with 6 bases of the junction left unmatched. Written as DNA, the CDR3 is TGTGCCAGCAGCCTGCGACAGGGAAGTGAGCAGTTCTTC. Translated, it gives CASSLRQGSEQFF.

The sample holds a few counts of this clonotype. The V and J genes are TRBV27 and TRBJ2-3, with D hard to call. The V and J ends lost 6 bases and 2 bases respectively, with 3 bases between them. This CDR3 is built from 11 residues. Germline V gene data show CDR1 as MNHEY and CDR2 as SMNVEV (reference sequence). The CDR3 DNA reads as TGTGCCAGCAGGGACACAGATACGCAGTATTTT. It codes for CASRDTDTQYF.

This chain uses TRBV19 with TRBJ2-3, with 11 bases that match TRBD2. V shed 7 bases and J 4 bases; nucleotides not matched to a gene: 4. This CDR3 has 14 residues. Germline V CDR1 and CDR2: LNHDA, SQIVND (reference sequence). CDR3 in amino acids: CASKTSGSADTQYF. The CDR3 DNA reads TGTGCCAGTAAAACTAGCGGGAGTGCAGATACGCAGTATTTT.

The gene calls are TRBV30 and TRBJ2-7; 9 bases agree with TRBD2. Germline lookup yields CDR1 GTSNPN and CDR2 SVGIG (reference sequence). Unmatched junction bases numbered 9, after V lost 3 bases and J lost 3 bases. The CDR3 spans 15 residues. In DNA, the CDR3 is TGTGCCTGGAGATGGGGGGCGGGAGGGCTCTACGAGCAGTACTTC. Protein product: CAWRWGAGGLYEQYF.

This chain links TRBV20-1 with TRBJ2-5, with 8 bases that match TRBD1. Germline CDR1 DFQATT, CDR2 SNEGSKA (reference sequence). The CDR3 sequence is 14 residues long. The ends lost 1 base at V and 4 bases at J; junction bases unmatched: 5. The CDR3 region has the DNA TGCAGTGCTAGAGCGTTGACAGGGGCAGAGACCCAGTACTTC. It encodes CSARALTGAETQYF.

V and J are TRBV7-9 and TRBJ2-7, with TRBD1 matching over 7 bases. With 4 bases clipped from V and 7 bases from J, the junction kept 13 bases outside the gene matches. CDR1 is SEHNR and CDR2 is FQNEAQ in the germline V gene (reference sequence). CDR3 length: 15 amino acids. The CDR3 here is CASSSPRGQSEEQYF. CDR3 DNA sequence: TGTGCCAGCAGCTCCCCTCGGGGACAGTCGGAGGAGCAGTACTTC.

The CDR3 sequence: CASSYVGSRSGLYNEQFF. CDR3 DNA: TGTGCCAGCAGTTACGTGGGGAGCCGTTCTGGCTTGTACAATGAGCAGTTCTTC. The genes are TRBV6-5 and TRBJ2-1, with D maybe TRBD2 (5 bases). Deletions cut 2 bases from V and 4 bases from J, with 21 bases between. The CDR3 has 18 amino acids. Germline CDR1 MNHEY, CDR2 SVGAGI.

This clonotype has only one observation. A junction boundary mismatches the germline segment, possibly from a read error. The gene calls are TRBV11-2 and TRBJ2-7; no definite D call. Looked up from germline, CDR1 is SGHAT and CDR2 is FQNNGV. The CDR3 spans 13 residues. The CDR3 bases are TGTGCCAGCAGCCTAGATCCCCCCTACGAGCAGTACTTC. This translates into CASSLDPPYEQYF.

The J gene is TRBJ2-1, the V gene TRBV3-1; D is unresolved. In germline, CDR1 is LGHDT, CDR2 YNNKEL (reference sequence). V lost 1 base and J lost 8, with 6 bases in between. This CDR3 has 12 residues. CDR3 nucleotide sequence: TGTGCCAGCAGCCAAGCTGGAGATGAGCAGTTCTTC. The encoded protein is CASSQAGDEQFF.

The genes are TRBV13 and TRBJ2-1, with 10 nucleotides matching TRBD2. The CDR3 length is 18 residues. The V gene end was trimmed by 4 bases and the J gene end by 0 bases; junction bases not matched to a gene: 9. Germline V gene lookup returns CDR1 PRHDT and CDR2 FYEKMQ (reference sequence). The CDR3 protein is CASSSGLAETSSYNEQFF. CDR3 DNA: TGTGCCAGCAGCTCCGGACTAGCGGAGACTAGCTCCTACAATGAGCAGTTCTTC.

This chain connects TRBV9 to TRBJ2-2; D may be TRBD1 (6 bases). V lost 4 bases and J 0 bases, leaving 16 bases between the germline ends. This CDR3 spans 17 amino acids. CDR1 is SGDLS and CDR2 is YYNGEE in the germline V gene. CDR3 amino acids: CASSIPKGGANTGELFF. CDR3 DNA sequence: TGTGCCAGCAGCATACCCAAAGGGGGAGCGAACACCGGGGAGCTGTTTTTT.

This sequence joins TRBV25-1 and TRBJ1-5, with D possibly TRBD1 on 5 matching bases. V was pared by 7 bases and J by 3 bases, with 19 bases between. Germline CDR1 is MGHDK and CDR2 is SYGVNS. This CDR3 spans 16 amino acids. The CDR3 loop is CASTLFRQGYNQPQHF. Here the CDR3 DNA reads TGTGCCAGCACCCTTTTTAGGCAGGGTTACAATCAGCCCCAGCATTTT.

The chain joins TRBV28 to TRBJ2-3; TRBD2 agrees at 14 bases. V shed 4 bases and J 5 bases; nucleotides not matched to a gene: 11. The germline V gene has CDR1 MDHEN and CDR2 SYDVKM. The CDR3 loop spans 18 amino acids. The CDR3 nucleotides are TGTGCCAGCAGTTCCCTCCCGGGACTAGCGGGAGTTGAAGATACGCAGTATTTT. Residues: CASSSLPGLAGVEDTQYF.